Each of the 27 T cell receptor beta chains below was sequenced from the same sample in a study of cytomegalovirus exposure and HLA in healthy donors. Researchers ran the PCR with 60 Vbeta and 13 Jbeta primers. The assay was immunoSEQ multiplex PCR, and TCRdb's table has in-frame clones only and misses some. The sample lists 130,000 or so clones, around 72% seen once, with around 1.5% in the top ten. The sample taken for sequencing was PBMCs. The receptors stem from a woman aged 18 to 35 in good health and CMV-seronegative.

V is TRBV27 and J is TRBJ2-5; D call uncertain. Germline V CDR1 and CDR2: MNHEY, SMNVEV (reference sequence). The CDR3 is made up of 14 amino acids. Trimming took 2 bases from V and 5 from J, leaving 12 bases between them. The CDR3 region is CASSLAVQPETQYF. As DNA, the CDR3 is TGTGCCAGCAGTTTAGCGGTCCAACCGGAGACCCAGTACTTC.

The chain combines TRBV7-2 with TRBJ1-1; D perhaps matches TRBD1 (5 bases). CDR3 length equals 14 residues. The germline V and J ends were trimmed by 2 bases and 1 base, with 8 bases remaining between them. The germline V gene has CDR1 SGHTA and CDR2 FQGNSA. CDR3 DNA sequence: TGTGCCAGCAGCTTAACAGGTGAGAACACTGAAGCTTTCTTT. Translation: CASSLTGENTEAFF.

The rearrangement links TRBV6-6 to TRBJ1-2; the D gene is possibly TRBD1 (6 bases). Trimming stripped 6 bases from V and 0 bases from J, with 14 bases between. The CDR3 sequence is 15 residues long. Germline V gene data show CDR1 as MNHNY and CDR2 as SVGAGI (reference sequence). CDR3 protein: CASSPAGEPNYGYTF. The CDR3 DNA reads as TGTGCCAGCAGCCCCGCAGGGGAACCTAACTATGGCTACACCTTC.

V is TRBV10-3 and J is TRBJ2-3; D is perhaps TRBD2 (6 bases). The CDR3 spans 13 residues. Germline assignment: CDR1 ENHRY and CDR2 SYGVKD. The V end lost 7 bases, the J end lost 1 base, and 9 bases lay between the germline ends. CDR3 nucleotides: TGTGCCATCACGCAGCGGGGCACAGATACGCAGTATTTT. This codes for CAITQRGTDTQYF.

The J gene is TRBJ2-1, the V gene TRBV6-5; 13 bases match TRBD2. The CDR3 length is 16 residues. V lost 2 bases and J lost 5; bases outside the gene matches: 3. Germline V gene data show CDR1 as MNHEY and CDR2 as SVGAGI. In DNA, the CDR3 is TGTGCCAGCAGTTACGCGACTAGCGGGAGGAACAATGAGCAGTTCTTC. This sequence encodes CASSYATSGRNNEQFF.

V gene TRBV2 combines with J gene TRBJ1-1; D may be TRBD1 (6 bases). The CDR3 has 16 amino acids. Trimming removed 8 bases from V and 3 bases from J, with 22 bases in between. Germline CDR1 and CDR2: SNHLY and FYNNEI. The CDR3 loop is CASVPRNKGEHTEAFF. The CDR3 nucleotides are TGTGCCAGCGTCCCCAGGAACAAGGGGGAACACACTGAAGCTTTCTTT.

This clone came up once. The J gene is TRBJ2-7, the V gene TRBV4-1; D may be TRBD1 (6 bases). Trimming left V 0 bases short and J 0 bases short, with 9 bases between. The CDR3 has 15 amino acids. The germline gives CDR1 MGHRA, CDR2 YSYEKL. The CDR3 here is CASSQDARGSYEQYF. In nucleotides, the CDR3 is TGCGCCAGCAGCCAAGATGCCAGGGGCTCCTACGAGCAGTACTTC.

The chain uses TRBV11-2 and TRBJ1-4; D unclear. This CDR3 contains 13 residues. Trimming removed 1 base from V and 8 bases from J, with 8 bases in between. CDR1 is SGHAT, CDR2 FQNNGV, per germline. CDR3 residues: CASSLAGGEKLFF. The DNA for the CDR3 is TGTGCCAGCAGCTTAGCGGGAGGAGAAAAACTGTTTTTT.

This chain links TRBV7-8 with TRBJ1-5, with 9 positions matching TRBD1. CDR1 is SGHVS, CDR2 FQNEAQ, per germline. The CDR3 covers 18 residues. J lost 1 base, V lost 8 bases, and 15 bases had no gene match. In DNA form, the CDR3 reads TGTGCCAGCTCTTCAAAACGGACAGGGGCAATAAGCAATCAGCCCCAGCATTTT. Its protein is CASSSKRTGAISNQPQHF.

By its share, this clone is medium-sized. This chain links TRBV4-1 with TRBJ2-3; tentative D call: TRBD2 (6 bases). There are 15 residues in the CDR3. Trimming removed 1 base from V and 6 bases from J, with 14 bases in between. Germline lookup yields CDR1 MGHRA and CDR2 YSYEKL. The CDR3 reads CASSQAAGSGDTQYF. The CDR3 DNA is TGCGCCAGCAGCCAAGCGGCGGGGTCGGGCGATACGCAGTATTTT.

The CDR3 reads CASSWGTGNLYGYTF. CDR3 DNA sequence: TGCGCCAGCAGCTGGGGGACAGGGAACTTGTATGGCTACACCTTC. The V and J genes are TRBV5-1 and TRBJ1-2; TRBD1 agrees at 9 bases. J gave up 5 bases and V 3 bases, and 8 bases lay outside the gene matches. The CDR3 has 15 amino acids. From germline, CDR1 is SGHRS and CDR2 YFSETQ.

This clone was detected only once. The chain recombines TRBV7-2 with TRBJ2-4, with D possibly matching TRBD2 (6 bases). This CDR3 comprises 14 residues. Germline V lookup: CDR1 SGHTA, CDR2 FQGNSA. Trimming stripped 4 bases from V and 9 bases from J, with 16 bases between. The CDR3 nucleotides are TGTGCCAGCAGCTGGAGGGGCGGGCCGGGCATTCAGTACTTC. Its translation is CASSWRGGPGIQYF.

The chain employs TRBV27 and TRBJ1-2; possibly TRBD1 for D (6 bases). The CDR3 length is 14 residues. V shed 2 bases and J shed 3 bases, with 10 bases lying between them. Germline CDR1 and CDR2: MNHEY and SMNVEV (reference sequence). CDR3 loop: CASSLATGHYGYTF. As DNA, the CDR3 is TGTGCCAGCAGTTTAGCGACAGGCCACTATGGCTACACCTTC.

The chain recombines TRBV27 with TRBJ2-1; D perhaps matches TRBD1 (6 bases). The CDR3 is 17 residues long. The V end was cut by 6 bases, the J end by 0 bases, with 18 bases between. Germline-derived CDR1 and CDR2 are MNHEY and SMNVEV (reference sequence). CDR3 coding DNA: TGTGCCAGCAGGCCCAGGGGAGCCAGAAGCTCCTACAATGAGCAGTTCTTC. Protein: CASRPRGARSSYNEQFF.

This clone was seen more than once but under ten times. The chain is built from TRBV5-1 and TRBJ2-2; TRBD2 agrees at 14 bases. Per the germline V gene, CDR1 is SGHRS and CDR2 is YFSETQ. The CDR3 extends over 20 amino acids. The V and J ends lost 1 base and 1 base, in that order; junction bases with no gene match: 9. The CDR3 DNA reads as TGCGCCAGCAGCTTGAACCCCTTGGGACTAGCGGGAGTGAACACCGGGGAGCTGTTTTTT. Its translation is CASSLNPLGLAGVNTGELFF.

This chain uses TRBV5-4 with TRBJ2-7; D is uncertain. Germline lookup yields CDR1 SGHNT and CDR2 YYREEE (reference sequence). V lost 0 bases and J 0 bases, leaving 7 bases between the germline ends. The CDR3 consists of 14 residues. CDR3 bases: TGTGCCAGCAGCTTGGATCCCAGCTCCTACGAGCAGTACTTC. Encoded protein: CASSLDPSSYEQYF.

The V and J genes are TRBV4-1 and TRBJ2-2; D is unclear. Per the germline V gene, CDR1 is MGHRA and CDR2 is YSYEKL. The CDR3 totals 12 residues. V was trimmed by 4 bases and J by 6 bases, leaving 6 bases between them. The CDR3 coding sequence is TGCGCCAGCAGCCCGACTGCCGGGGAGCTGTTTTTT. This gives the protein CASSPTAGELFF.

V is TRBV30 and J is TRBJ2-5; TRBD1 aligns across 9 bases. The V and J ends lost 3 bases and 2 bases, in that order; junction bases with no gene match: 13. The germline gives CDR1 GTSNPN, CDR2 SVGIG (reference sequence). The CDR3 runs 17 residues. CDR3 sequence (DNA): TGTGCCTGGAGCGGGAGGAACCGGGACAGGGAACAAGAGACCCAGTACTTC. This translates into CAWSGRNRDREQETQYF.

This clone was recorded only once. The V gene is TRBV9, the J gene TRBJ1-4, with 9 positions matching TRBD1. Trimming removed 2 bases from V and 11 bases from J; junction bases left unmatched: 7. The CDR3 loop spans 14 amino acids. CDR1 is SGDLS and CDR2 is YYNGEE in the germline V gene. The CDR3 is CASSVGTGFEKLFF. The CDR3 coding sequence is TGTGCCAGCAGCGTGGGGACAGGGTTCGAGAAACTGTTTTTT.

This sequence joins TRBV19 and TRBJ1-1; tentative D call: TRBD1 (6 bases). Trimming pared 6 bases from V and 1 base from J, leaving 12 bases between. Germline V gene sequence: CDR1 LNHDA, CDR2 SQIVND (reference sequence). The CDR3 is made up of 14 amino acids. The CDR3 is CASRRDTENTEAFF. In DNA form, the CDR3 reads TGTGCCAGTAGACGGGACACCGAGAACACTGAAGCTTTCTTT.

V is TRBV5-1 and J is TRBJ2-5; D is possibly TRBD2 (7 bases). CDR1 SGHRS and CDR2 YFSETQ come from the germline V gene. The ends were cut back, 6 bases at V and 4 bases at J, with 13 bases in the middle. This CDR3 comprises 13 residues. In DNA, the CDR3 is TGCGCCAGCAATCCAGGGGAGGGAGAGACCCAGTACTTC. Its translation: CASNPGEGETQYF. The variable domain in full, completed from reference TRBV5-1 and TRBJ2-5, reads KAGVTQTPRYLIKTRGQQVTLSCSPISGHRSVSWYQQTPGQGLQFLFEYFSETQRNKGNFPGRFSGRQFSNSRSEMNVSTLELGDSALYLCASNPGEGETQYFGPGTRLLVL.

The rearrangement links TRBV4-2 to TRBJ2-6, with unresolved D. This CDR3 has 17 residues. Germline-derived CDR1 and CDR2 are LGHNA and YNFKEQ. Trimming pared 0 bases from V and 0 bases from J, leaving 9 bases between. In DNA, the CDR3 is TGTGCCAGCAGCCAAGATAACCGCTACTCTGGGGCCAACGTCCTGACTTTC. Its protein product is CASSQDNRYSGANVLTF.

This clone was observed a single time. The rearrangement links TRBV29-1 to TRBJ2-7; 8 bases map to TRBD1. CDR3 length equals 13 residues. Germline CDR1 reads SQVTM; CDR2 reads ANQGSEA. After removal of 5 bases from V and 0 bases from J, the junction contained 3 bases not matched to a gene. The CDR3 is CSVRGQDSYEQYF. The DNA of the CDR3 is TGCAGCGTTAGGGGACAGGACTCCTACGAGCAGTACTTC.

The genes are TRBV15 and TRBJ2-1; D uncertain. This CDR3 has 13 amino acids. Germline loops: CDR1 LNHNV, CDR2 YYDKDF (reference sequence). Trimming shortened V by 5 bases and J by 0 bases, and 5 bases separated the two germline ends. As DNA, the CDR3 is TGTGCCACCAGCCGTGTCTCCTACAATGAGCAGTTCTTC. Its translation is CATSRVSYNEQFF.

This clone appeared once. The rearrangement uses TRBV13 and TRBJ2-1; D is possibly TRBD1 (5 bases). Germline assignment: CDR1 PRHDT and CDR2 FYEKMQ (reference sequence). V lost 5 bases and J lost 6, with 8 bases in between. The CDR3 has 12 amino acids. CDR3 coding DNA: TGTGCCAGCAGCCCCCAGGGCAATGAGCAGTTCTTC. Translating it yields CASSPQGNEQFF.

The chain carries TRBV5-6 and TRBJ2-7, with TRBD2 matching over 10 bases. Trimming removed 3 bases from V and 3 bases from J; junction bases left unmatched: 3. The CDR3 spans 14 residues. The germline V gene has CDR1 SGHDT and CDR2 YYEEEE. The CDR3: CASSSRTSGYEQYF. CDR3 coding DNA: TGTGCCAGCAGCTCCCGGACTAGCGGCTACGAGCAGTACTTC.

V gene TRBV5-6 combines with J gene TRBJ2-7; tentatively, D is TRBD2 (6 bases). CDR3 size: 13 residues. V shed 4 bases and J shed 5 bases, with 13 bases lying between them. Germline CDR1 reads SGHDT; CDR2 reads YYEEEE. CDR3: CASSTGTPDEQYF. The CDR3, as DNA: TGTGCCAGCAGCACCGGGACTCCCGACGAGCAGTACTTC.